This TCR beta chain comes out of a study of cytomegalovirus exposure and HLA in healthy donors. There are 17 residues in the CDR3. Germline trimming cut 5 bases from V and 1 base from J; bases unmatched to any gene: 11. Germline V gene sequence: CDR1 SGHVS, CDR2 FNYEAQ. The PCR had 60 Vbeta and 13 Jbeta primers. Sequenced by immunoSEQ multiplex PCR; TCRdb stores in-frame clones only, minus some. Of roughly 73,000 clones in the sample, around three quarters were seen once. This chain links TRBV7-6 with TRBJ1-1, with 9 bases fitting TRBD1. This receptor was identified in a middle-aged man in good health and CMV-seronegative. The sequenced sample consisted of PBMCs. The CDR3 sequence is CASSPNAPGQGNTEAFF. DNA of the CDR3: TGTGCCAGCAGCCCAAACGCCCCGGGACAGGGGAACACTGAAGCTTTCTTT.